What follows describes a single T cell receptor (beta chain). The antigen remains unidentified. This record comes from a study of cytomegalovirus exposure and HLA in healthy donors. Study results and limitations: A previous analysis found most TCR beta V segments productive roughly 87% or roughly 30% of the time. The study dropped some indistinguishable V segments, TRBV6-2 and TRBV6-3 among them. Later, an analysis showed that TCR beta chains associated with HLA were more clonally expanded than others that were equally common.

The V and J ends lost 11 bases and 1 base, in that order; junction bases with no gene match: 19. Germline V gives CDR1 MDHEN, CDR2 SYDVKM. There are 19 residues in the CDR3. The PCR made use of 60 Vbeta and 13 Jbeta primers. Assay: immunoSEQ multiplex PCR; the TCRdb copy retains only in-frame clones and omits some. Its table records about 150,000 clones. Sequences were obtained from PBMCs. The chain joins TRBV28 to TRBJ2-5; 13 bases map to TRBD2. The receptor's source is a woman aged 45-65 years in good health and CMV-seronegative. CDR3 in amino acids: CARSGLPPTSGRTQETQYF. CDR3 in DNA: TGTGCCCGCTCAGGACTCCCGCCGACTAGCGGGAGGACCCAAGAGACCCAGTACTTC.